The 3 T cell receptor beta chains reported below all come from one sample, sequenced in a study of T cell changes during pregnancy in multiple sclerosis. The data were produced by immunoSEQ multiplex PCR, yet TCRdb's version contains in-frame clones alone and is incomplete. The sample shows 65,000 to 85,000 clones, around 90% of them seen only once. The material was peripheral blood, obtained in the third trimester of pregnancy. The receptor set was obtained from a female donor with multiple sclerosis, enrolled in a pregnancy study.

This CDR3 is CASSLFNPGELHNEQFF. Here the CDR3 DNA reads TGCGCCAGCAGCTTGTTTAACCCAGGGGAGCTCCACAATGAGCAGTTCTTC. The chain couples TRBV5-1 to TRBJ2-1; D is perhaps TRBD1 (6 bases). Trimming left V 1 base short and J 5 bases short, with 19 bases between. CDR1 and CDR2 from the germline V gene are SGHRS and YFSETQ. The CDR3 consists of 17 residues.

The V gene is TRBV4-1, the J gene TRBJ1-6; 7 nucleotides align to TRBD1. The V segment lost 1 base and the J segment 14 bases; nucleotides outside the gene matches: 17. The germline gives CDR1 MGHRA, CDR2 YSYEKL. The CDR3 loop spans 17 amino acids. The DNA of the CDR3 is TGCGCCAGCAGCCAAGGGGCCAGGACAGGCGCCCCTTGGGCCCTCCACTTT. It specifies CASSQGARTGAPWALHF.

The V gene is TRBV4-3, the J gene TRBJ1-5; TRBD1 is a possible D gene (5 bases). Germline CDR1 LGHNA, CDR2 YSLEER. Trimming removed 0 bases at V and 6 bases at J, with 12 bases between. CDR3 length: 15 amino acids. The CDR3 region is CASSQDLAGLQPQHF. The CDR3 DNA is TGCGCCAGCAGCCAAGATCTGGCAGGGCTTCAGCCCCAGCATTTT.